Detailed here is one TCR beta chain. What it binds is unknown. Sequencing used immunoSEQ multiplex PCR; TCRdb keeps in-frame clones, though not all of them. The data show 150,000 to 200,000 clones, 88% seen once. The sample comes from a study of lymphopenia after photon versus proton radiotherapy. Findings and caveats of the study: Under photons, naive T cells and diversity fell while effector/memory populations rose. Only patients who died were analyzed for survival; proton advantage is unproven. Oligoclonal CD8+ Temra expansion after nadir drove photon patients' diversity drop.

V was shortened by 1 base and J by 4 bases, with 6 bases between the two germline ends. CDR3 length: 13 amino acids. Per the germline V gene, CDR1 is SGHTA and CDR2 is FQGTGA. The chain couples TRBV7-3 to TRBJ2-3; no reliable D call. The TCR comes from a man aged 50-59 years with gastric cancer. The source was peripheral blood, collected from a patient treated with photon-based radiotherapy. The CDR3 sequence is CASSLNSADTQYF. CDR3 coding DNA: TGTGCCAGCAGCTTAAACAGCGCAGATACGCAGTATTTT.